These 20 T cell receptor beta chains were sequenced from one sample in a study of T-cell memory formation after mild COVID-19. TCRdb reprocessed the 5' RACE reads via MiXCR and lists one record per CDR3 protein. Here the sample spans fewer than 550,000 distinct CDR3 sequences, about 19% being singletons. Specimen: PBMCs or a T cell subset sorted from them (not recorded which). These TCRs come from an adult woman who had mild COVID-19 (a few samples of this study predate the infection). Cell type and time point are not known.

This clonotype was detected only a few times. For the CDR3, the DNA is TGCGCCAGCAGCCGGACCAGGGGACTCGGTGAAAAACTGTTTTTT. This encodes CASSRTRGLGEKLFF. V gene TRBV5-1 combines with J gene TRBJ1-4; D possibly corresponds to TRBD1 (6 bases). CDR3 length: 15 amino acids. In germline, CDR1 is SGHRS, CDR2 YFSETQ. V lost 4 bases and J 7 bases, leaving 17 bases between the germline ends.

This clonotype was seen a handful of times. The V call is TRBV7-8, the J call TRBJ1-1, with D perhaps matching TRBD1 (6 bases). CDR3 length: 13 amino acids. The germline gives CDR1 SGHVS, CDR2 FQNEAQ. V was pared by 5 bases and J by 3 bases, with 10 bases between. CDR3 coding DNA: TGTGCCAGCAGCGGGGGGCCACACACTGAAGCTTTCTTT. This translates into CASSGGPHTEAFF.

The gene calls are TRBV12-3 or TRBV12-4 and TRBJ2-5, with D perhaps TRBD1 (6 bases). V lost 5 bases and J lost 4, with 17 bases in between. This CDR3 has 15 amino acids. The CDR3 region has the DNA TGTGCCAGCAGTCCGCCACTAGGGGGAAGAGAGACCCAGTACTTC. Protein product: CASSPPLGGRETQYF.

V is TRBV29-1 and J is TRBJ2-3; 7 positions agree with TRBD1. V shed 7 bases and J 3 bases; nucleotides not matched to a gene: 19. The CDR3 runs 17 residues. Germline V gives CDR1 SQVTM, CDR2 ANQGSEA. CDR3 nucleotide sequence: TGCAGCGCCTCCCCGGGACCTGACAGGGCAAGAACAGATACGCAGTATTTT. Translating it yields CSASPGPDRARTDTQYF.

In this sample, this clonotype turned up a few times. J is TRBJ2-4 and V is TRBV10-3, with D hard to call. This CDR3 comprises 13 residues. V dropped 3 bases and J dropped 3 bases, with 6 bases sitting between them. CDR1 ENHRY and CDR2 SYGVKD come from the germline V gene. CDR3 DNA sequence: TGTGCCATCAGTGAAAGGAGCAAAAACATTCAGTACTTC. Amino acids: CAISERSKNIQYF.

The CDR3 nucleotides are TGTGCCAGCAGCTTAGAGGCCCAGGGACTAGCGGGAAATGAGCAGTTCTTC. Translating gives CASSLEAQGLAGNEQFF. The chain employs TRBV7-6 and TRBJ2-1; 13 bases align to TRBD2. This CDR3 region has 17 residues. The germline gives CDR1 SGHVS, CDR2 FNYEAQ. The junction had 7 bases not matched to a gene; V was cut back by 1 base and J by 7 bases.

This clonotype was seen a handful of times. This chain joins TRBV5-4 and TRBJ2-1; D ambiguous. The CDR3 extends over 14 amino acids. Germline values: CDR1 SGHNT, CDR2 YYREEE (reference sequence). With 2 bases removed from V and 8 bases from J, the gap between germline ends came to 14 bases. The CDR3 region has the DNA TGTGCCAGCAGCTTACCGGTGATTGGGGATGAGCAGTTCTTC. This translates into CASSLPVIGDEQFF.

The V and J genes are TRBV5-1 and TRBJ2-1; 7 nucleotides align to TRBD1. Germline values: CDR1 SGHRS, CDR2 YFSETQ. This CDR3 region has 16 residues. The V gene end was trimmed by 0 bases and the J gene end by 4 bases; junction bases not matched to a gene: 7. This chain's CDR3 is CASSLAGTASYNEQFF. The CDR3 DNA is TGCGCCAGCAGCTTGGCCGGGACAGCTTCTTACAATGAGCAGTTCTTC. The variable domain in full, with the rest retrieved from reference TRBV5-1 and TRBJ2-1, is KAGVTQTPRYLIKTRGQQVTLSCSPISGHRSVSWYQQTPGQGLQFLFEYFSETQRNKGNFPGRFSGRQFSNSRSEMNVSTLELGDSALYLCASSLAGTASYNEQFFGPGTRLTVL.

The V call is TRBV18, the J call TRBJ2-1; D perhaps matches TRBD1 (5 bases). There are 14 residues in the CDR3. Germline lookup yields CDR1 KGHSH and CDR2 LQKENI. Trimming took off 2 bases at V and 8 bases at J, with 13 bases between the two ends. The CDR3: CASSPSRAMDEQFF. The CDR3 nucleotides read TGTGCCAGCTCACCATCCAGGGCTATGGATGAGCAGTTCTTC.

This clonotype has only a few counts. The rearrangement joins TRBV11-2 to TRBJ2-1; D remains ambiguous. The CDR3 runs to 14 residues. Germline CDR1 is SGHAT and CDR2 is FQNNGV. V shed 5 bases and J shed 5 bases, with 13 bases lying between them. DNA of the CDR3: TGTGCCAGCAGCCGATTCCCACGGGACAATGAGCAGTTCTTC. The encoded protein is CASSRFPRDNEQFF.

This clonotype was seen a few times. This chain connects TRBV6-1 to TRBJ2-3; tentatively, D is TRBD2 (6 bases). This CDR3 spans 15 amino acids. Germline CDR1 MNHNS, CDR2 SASEGT. Trimming left V 4 bases short and J 1 base short, with 12 bases between. In DNA, the CDR3 is TGTGCCAGCAGTGTGGGGGAGGCAGGCACAGATACGCAGTATTTT. It codes for CASSVGEAGTDTQYF.

The chain links TRBV27 to TRBJ2-7; TRBD1 matches 8 bases. CDR1 MNHEY and CDR2 SMNVEV come from the germline V gene (reference sequence). Germline trimming cut 4 bases from V and 6 bases from J; bases unmatched to any gene: 8. This CDR3 is 14 amino acids long. The CDR3 nucleotides read TGTGCCAGCAGTTCGAGGACAGGGATAAGCGAGCAGTACTTC. Translating gives CASSSRTGISEQYF.

CDR3 nucleotides: TGTGCCAGCACTGGACAGGGGGCTAACGACTATGGCTACACCTTC. It is translated as CASTGQGANDYGYTF. The chain carries TRBV28 and TRBJ1-2; TRBD1 matches 11 bases. The CDR3 is 15 residues long. Germline V gives CDR1 MDHEN, CDR2 SYDVKM. The junction had 7 bases not matched to a gene; V was cut back by 7 bases and J by 3 bases.

A few counts support this clonotype. The chain has TRBV12-3 or TRBV12-4 and TRBJ2-1, with TRBD1 matching 9 bases. The CDR3 is made up of 17 amino acids. Trimming removed 6 bases from V and 4 bases from J; junction bases left unmatched: 13. CDR3 sequence reads: CASRNDFGQGYYNEQFF. In DNA, the CDR3 is TGTGCCAGCAGGAACGACTTCGGACAGGGGTATTACAATGAGCAGTTCTTC.

The V call is TRBV10-3, the J call TRBJ2-3; tentative D call: TRBD2 (5 bases). Germline-derived CDR1 and CDR2 are ENHRY and SYGVKD. The CDR3 runs to 14 residues. V was clipped by 2 bases and J by 3 bases, with 9 bases between them. The CDR3, as DNA: TGTGCCATCAGTGAGGTGGGAGCTACAGATACGCAGTATTTT. Its translation: CAISEVGATDTQYF.

This clonotype has a handful of counts. The chain links TRBV20-1 to TRBJ2-5; D is possibly TRBD2 (6 bases). The length of the CDR3 is 13 residues. V shed 2 bases and J shed 2 bases, with 9 bases lying between them. Germline V lookup: CDR1 DFQATT, CDR2 SNEGSKA (reference sequence). The DNA of the CDR3 is TGCAGTGCTAGACTAGCGCCTCAAGAGACCCAGTACTTC. This encodes CSARLAPQETQYF.

This clonotype was observed a few times. The chain couples TRBV25-1 to TRBJ2-1, with D tentatively TRBD2 (5 bases). V lost 3 bases and J 2 bases, leaving 11 bases between the germline ends. Germline V gene sequence: CDR1 MGHDK, CDR2 SYGVNS. The CDR3 loop spans 15 amino acids. The CDR3 bases are TGTGCCAGCAGTGAGTGGAAGGGAGCCTACAATGAGCAGTTCTTC. It is translated as CASSEWKGAYNEQFF.

This clonotype was picked up a small number of times. The chain has TRBV30 and TRBJ2-7, with 14 bases matching TRBD2. Trimming cost V 0 bases and J 5 bases; bases outside gene matches: 12. Germline V gene lookup returns CDR1 GTSNPN and CDR2 SVGIG (reference sequence). The CDR3 is made up of 18 amino acids. The CDR3 region has the DNA TGTGCCTGGAGTGTAACCCGGACTAGCGGGGGGCCGGGGCACGAGCAGTACTTC. Its protein product is CAWSVTRTSGGPGHEQYF. Full variable domain (missing parts from reference TRBV30 and TRBJ2-7): SQTIHQWPATLVQPVGSPLSLECTVEGTSNPNLYWYRQAAGRGLQLLFYSVGIGQISSEVPQNLSASRPQDRQFILSSKKLLLSDSGFYLCAWSVTRTSGGPGHEQYFGPGTRLTVT.

This clonotype was seen more than once but under ten times. J is TRBJ1-3 and V is TRBV4-1; tentatively, D is TRBD1 (6 bases). V was pared by 3 bases and J by 5 bases, with 14 bases between. In germline, CDR1 is MGHRA, CDR2 YSYEKL. CDR3 length: 15 amino acids. The CDR3 coding sequence is TGCGCCAGCAGCCACCCACAAACAGGGAGAAACACCATATATTTT. It is translated as CASSHPQTGRNTIYF.

This clonotype has only a few counts. The V call is TRBV20-1, the J call TRBJ1-1; D not certain. Trimming cost V 5 bases and J 1 base, with 11 bases left between them. The V gene's germline CDR1 is DFQATT and CDR2 SNEGSKA (reference sequence). The CDR3 sequence is 13 residues long. The CDR3 region is CSAAQAGNTEAFF. CDR3 DNA sequence: TGCAGTGCTGCCCAGGCTGGGAACACTGAAGCTTTCTTT.